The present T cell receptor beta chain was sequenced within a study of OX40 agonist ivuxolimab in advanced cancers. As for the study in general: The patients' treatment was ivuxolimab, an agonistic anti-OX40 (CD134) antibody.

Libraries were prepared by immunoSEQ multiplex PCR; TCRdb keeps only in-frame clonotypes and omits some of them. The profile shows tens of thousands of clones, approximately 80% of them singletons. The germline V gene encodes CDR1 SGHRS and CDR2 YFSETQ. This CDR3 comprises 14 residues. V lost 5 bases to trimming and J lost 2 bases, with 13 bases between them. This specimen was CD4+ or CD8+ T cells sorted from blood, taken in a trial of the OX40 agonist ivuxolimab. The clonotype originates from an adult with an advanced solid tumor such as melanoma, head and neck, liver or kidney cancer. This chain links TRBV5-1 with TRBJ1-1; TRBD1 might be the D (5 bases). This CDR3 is CASRPQTGNTEAFF. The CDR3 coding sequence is TGCGCCAGCAGACCCCAAACAGGAAACACTGAAGCTTTCTTT.